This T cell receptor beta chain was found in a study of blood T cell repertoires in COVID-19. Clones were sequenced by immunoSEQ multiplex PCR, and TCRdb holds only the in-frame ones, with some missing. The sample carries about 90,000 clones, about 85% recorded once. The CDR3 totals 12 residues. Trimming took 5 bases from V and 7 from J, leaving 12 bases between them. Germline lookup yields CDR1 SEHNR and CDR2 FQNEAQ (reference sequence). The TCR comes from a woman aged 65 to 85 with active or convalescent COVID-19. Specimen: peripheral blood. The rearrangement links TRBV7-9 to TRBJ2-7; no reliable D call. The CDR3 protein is CASSPVLLEQYF. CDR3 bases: TGTGCCAGCAGCCCCGTATTACTAGAGCAGTACTTC.